This record covers a single TCR beta chain. Its antigen remains unidentified. The entry originates in a study of monozygotic twins with inflammatory bowel disease. Study results and limitations: By inverse Simpson index, TCRbeta diversity was lower in IBD patients than in healthy co-twins. Patient repertoire variability may have increased through differing immunosuppressive treatments.

TCRdb reanalyzed the 5' RACE reads and collapses them to one entry per CDR3 protein, without DNA. The sample has over 110,000 distinct CDR3 sequences. Researchers isolated total RNA from whole blood without sorting T cells. Material for sequencing was blood. The TCR was taken from a human donor with ulcerative colitis or Crohn's disease, or a healthy co-twin of an affected twin (not recorded which).

CDR3 residues: CASTPGTGNTEAFF. V usage is TRBV19 and J usage is TRBJ1-1; the D gene TCRdb calls, TRBD1, cannot be checked with no DNA. From germline, CDR1 is LNHDA and CDR2 SQIVND (reference sequence). CDR3 size: 14 residues.